A selection of T cell receptor beta chains follows, all from one sample in a study of blood T cell repertoires in COVID-19. Sequenced by immunoSEQ multiplex PCR; TCRdb stores in-frame clones only, minus some. The sample has 250,000 to 300,000 clones, about 90% seen once. Sequencing was done on a sample of peripheral blood. These receptors all stem from a woman in her 30s with COVID-19, enrolled during active disease. CDR3s include the opening cysteine and the closing phenylalanine or tryptophan. The D gene is left open where the match is weak. Clone sizes are given selectively: once, few, many, or a class where the clone is expanded.

d_gene,v_gene,abundance,j_gene,CDR3aa,CDR3nt
TRBD2,TRBV9,-,TRBJ2-7,CASSVDPSGGREQYF,TGTGCCAGCAGCGTAGACCCTAGCGGGGGACGCGAGCAGTACTTC
-,TRBV19,once,TRBJ1-1,CASSIRDNAMNTEAFF,TGTGCCAGTAGTATCCGGGACAACGCTATGAACACTGAAGCTTTCTTT
TRBD2,TRBV10-1,-,TRBJ2-1,CASSGGAHNEQFF,TGCGCCAGCAGCGGGGGGGCCCACAATGAGCAGTTCTTC
TRBD2,TRBV3-1/TRBV3-2,-,TRBJ2-5,CASKGSGGETQYF,TGTGCCAGCAAGGGTAGCGGGGGAGAGACCCAGTACTTC
-,TRBV7-2,-,TRBJ1-3,CASSLAAPRQYSGNTIYF,TGTGCCAGCAGCTTGGCCGCTCCGAGACAGTATTCTGGAAACACCATATATTTT
-,TRBV11-2,few,TRBJ2-2,CASSPPSYTTGELFF,TGTGCCAGCAGCCCCCCTTCGTATACAACCGGGGAGCTGTTTTTT
-,TRBV6-5,-,TRBJ1-2,CASSWRADYYGYTF,TGTGCCAGCAGTTGGAGGGCTGACTACTATGGCTACACCTTC
TRBD1,TRBV12-5,-,TRBJ1-1,CASGLGQGDFF,TGTGCTAGTGGCCTAGGACAGGGTGACTTCTTT
-,TRBV19,-,TRBJ1-1,CASSSQGNTEAFF,TGTGCCAGTAGTTCCCAGGGGAACACTGAAGCTTTCTTT
TRBD2,TRBV5-5,-,TRBJ2-7,CASSLSSGGPYEQYF,TGTGCCAGCAGCTTGAGTAGCGGGGGCCCCTACGAGCAGTACTTC
TRBD1,TRBV12-3/TRBV12-4,-,TRBJ1-1,CASSGQENTEAFF,TGTGCCAGCAGTGGACAGGAGAACACTGAAGCTTTCTTT
-,TRBV4-1,-,TRBJ1-4,CASSQGDGNEKLFF,TGCGCCAGCAGCCAAGGTGACGGGAATGAAAAACTGTTTTTT
-,TRBV29-1,-,TRBJ2-2,CSVVSTGELFF,TGCAGCGTTGTATCCACCGGGGAGCTGTTTTTT
TRBD1,TRBV5-4,few,TRBJ2-5,CASSFGQGQETQYF,TGTGCCAGCAGCTTCGGACAGGGCCAAGAGACCCAGTACTTC
-,TRBV6-6,-,TRBJ2-1,CASSYSWAGGYNEQFF,TGTGCCAGCAGTTACTCGTGGGCCGGAGGTTACAATGAGCAGTTCTTC
-,TRBV3-1/TRBV3-2,-,TRBJ2-2,CASSHPNRAGELFF,TGTGCCAGCAGCCATCCTAATCGGGCCGGGGAGCTGTTTTTT
TRBD1,TRBV5-6,-,TRBJ1-1,CASSLYRGEAFF,TGTGCCAGCAGCTTGTACAGGGGTGAAGCTTTCTTT
TRBD2,TRBV4-2,-,TRBJ2-1,CASSLRGASNEQFF,TGTGCCAGCAGCCTGCGGGGGGCATCAAATGAGCAGTTCTTC
-,TRBV5-1,-,TRBJ1-5,CASREEASQPQHF,TGCGCCAGCAGGGAGGAGGCGAGTCAGCCCCAGCATTTT
TRBD1,TRBV5-8,-,TRBJ2-1,CASSAGTGPNNEQFF,TGTGCCAGCAGCGCCGGGACAGGGCCCAACAATGAGCAGTTCTTC
-,TRBV12-3/TRBV12-4,-,TRBJ1-2,CASSFGAPGYTF,TGTGCCAGCAGTTTTGGGGCGCCTGGCTACACCTTC
-,TRBV27,-,TRBJ2-3,CASSEKGLGYSVTQYF,TGTGCCAGCAGCGAAAAGGGACTGGGCTACAGTGTTACGCAGTATTTT
-,TRBV6-1,-,TRBJ1-5,CASSDPSKRGWFQPQHF,TGTGCCAGCAGTGACCCTTCGAAACGGGGTTGGTTTCAGCCCCAGCATTTT
-,TRBV23-1,-,TRBJ1-2,CASSHSSGTRADNYGYTF,TGCGCCAGCAGTCATTCGAGCGGGACACGGGCGGATAACTATGGCTACACCTTC
TRBD1,TRBV30,-,TRBJ2-1,CAWSASQGAVF,TGTGCCTGGAGTGCCTCACAGGGGGCGGTCTTC
-,TRBV5-1,-,TRBJ2-1,CASSLGENEQFF,TGCGCCAGCAGCTTGGGGGAGAATGAGCAGTTCTTC